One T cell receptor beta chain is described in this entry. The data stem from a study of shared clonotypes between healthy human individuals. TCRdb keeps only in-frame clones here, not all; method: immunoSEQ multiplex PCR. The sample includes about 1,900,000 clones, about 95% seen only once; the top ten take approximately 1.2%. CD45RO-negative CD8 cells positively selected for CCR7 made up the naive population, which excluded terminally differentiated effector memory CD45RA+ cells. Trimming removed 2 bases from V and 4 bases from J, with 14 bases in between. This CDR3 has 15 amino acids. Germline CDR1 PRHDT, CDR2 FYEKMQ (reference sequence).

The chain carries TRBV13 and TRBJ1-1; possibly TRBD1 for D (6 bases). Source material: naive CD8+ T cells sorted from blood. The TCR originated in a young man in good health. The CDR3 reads CASSLNPGHGTEAFF. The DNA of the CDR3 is TGTGCCAGCAGCTTAAATCCGGGACACGGCACTGAAGCTTTCTTT. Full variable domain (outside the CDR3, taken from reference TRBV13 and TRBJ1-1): AAGVIQSPRHLIKEKRETATLKCYPIPRHDTVYWYQQGPGQDPQFLISFYEKMQSDKGSIPDRFSAQQFSDYHSELNMSSLELGDSALYFCASSLNPGHGTEAFFGQGTRLTVV.